A single sample gave rise to the 2 T cell receptor beta chains below, sequenced in a study of OX40 agonist ivuxolimab in advanced cancers. The method was immunoSEQ multiplex PCR; TCRdb's version includes in-frame clones alone and lacks a portion of them. The table lists around 60,000 clones, around 90% of them singletons. This material consisted of CD4+ or CD8+ T cells sorted from blood, taken in a trial of the OX40 agonist ivuxolimab. These receptors all stem from an adult with an advanced solid tumor such as melanoma, head and neck, liver or kidney cancer.

The chain employs TRBV7-2 and TRBJ1-2, with 7 bases aligning to TRBD1. In germline, CDR1 is SGHTA, CDR2 FQGNSA. The CDR3 runs to 17 residues. V shed 1 base and J 1 base; nucleotides not matched to a gene: 9. The CDR3 region has the DNA TGTGCCAGCAGCTTAGAGGTTCGGACAGGTTATAACTATGGCTACACCTTC. It specifies CASSLEVRTGYNYGYTF.

The rearrangement joins TRBV30 to TRBJ2-7; D is perhaps TRBD1 (5 bases). The germline CDR1 and CDR2 sequences are GTSNPN and SVGIG (reference sequence). The CDR3 has 11 residues. V lost 4 bases, J lost 7 bases, and 11 bases lay in between. The CDR3 bases are TGTGCCTGGACCTGGGGCTGGGAGCAGTACTTC. Translating it yields CAWTWGWEQYF.